In this sample, the clone carrying this T cell receptor (beta chain) turned up a few times. CDR3 size: 12 residues. Per germline, CDR1 SQVTM and CDR2 ANQGSEA. V was shortened by 4 bases and J by 2 bases, with 9 bases between the two germline ends. The data were taken from a study of T cells in Graves' hyperthyroidism and ophthalmopathy. Uncontrolled infection, other autoimmune disease, pregnancy or lactation led to exclusion. The source material, RNA transcripts, was used to amplify TCR beta CDR3 regions. First-round RT-PCR of the TCR CDR3 relied on the HTBI primer set. TCRdb processed the multiplex PCR reads anew with MiXCR; each CDR3 protein has one entry. The data hold 300,000 to 450,000 distinct CDR3 sequences, with roughly 14% observed a single time.

Sequencing input: blood. This receptor was taken from a woman between 18 and 30 years old with Graves' hyperthyroidism that later progressed to Graves' ophthalmopathy. V usage is TRBV29-1 and J usage is TRBJ2-7; D perhaps matches TRBD2 (5 bases). CDR3 bases: TGCAGCGTTGTTAAGGGAGCCTACGAGCAGTACTTC. As protein: CSVVKGAYEQYF.